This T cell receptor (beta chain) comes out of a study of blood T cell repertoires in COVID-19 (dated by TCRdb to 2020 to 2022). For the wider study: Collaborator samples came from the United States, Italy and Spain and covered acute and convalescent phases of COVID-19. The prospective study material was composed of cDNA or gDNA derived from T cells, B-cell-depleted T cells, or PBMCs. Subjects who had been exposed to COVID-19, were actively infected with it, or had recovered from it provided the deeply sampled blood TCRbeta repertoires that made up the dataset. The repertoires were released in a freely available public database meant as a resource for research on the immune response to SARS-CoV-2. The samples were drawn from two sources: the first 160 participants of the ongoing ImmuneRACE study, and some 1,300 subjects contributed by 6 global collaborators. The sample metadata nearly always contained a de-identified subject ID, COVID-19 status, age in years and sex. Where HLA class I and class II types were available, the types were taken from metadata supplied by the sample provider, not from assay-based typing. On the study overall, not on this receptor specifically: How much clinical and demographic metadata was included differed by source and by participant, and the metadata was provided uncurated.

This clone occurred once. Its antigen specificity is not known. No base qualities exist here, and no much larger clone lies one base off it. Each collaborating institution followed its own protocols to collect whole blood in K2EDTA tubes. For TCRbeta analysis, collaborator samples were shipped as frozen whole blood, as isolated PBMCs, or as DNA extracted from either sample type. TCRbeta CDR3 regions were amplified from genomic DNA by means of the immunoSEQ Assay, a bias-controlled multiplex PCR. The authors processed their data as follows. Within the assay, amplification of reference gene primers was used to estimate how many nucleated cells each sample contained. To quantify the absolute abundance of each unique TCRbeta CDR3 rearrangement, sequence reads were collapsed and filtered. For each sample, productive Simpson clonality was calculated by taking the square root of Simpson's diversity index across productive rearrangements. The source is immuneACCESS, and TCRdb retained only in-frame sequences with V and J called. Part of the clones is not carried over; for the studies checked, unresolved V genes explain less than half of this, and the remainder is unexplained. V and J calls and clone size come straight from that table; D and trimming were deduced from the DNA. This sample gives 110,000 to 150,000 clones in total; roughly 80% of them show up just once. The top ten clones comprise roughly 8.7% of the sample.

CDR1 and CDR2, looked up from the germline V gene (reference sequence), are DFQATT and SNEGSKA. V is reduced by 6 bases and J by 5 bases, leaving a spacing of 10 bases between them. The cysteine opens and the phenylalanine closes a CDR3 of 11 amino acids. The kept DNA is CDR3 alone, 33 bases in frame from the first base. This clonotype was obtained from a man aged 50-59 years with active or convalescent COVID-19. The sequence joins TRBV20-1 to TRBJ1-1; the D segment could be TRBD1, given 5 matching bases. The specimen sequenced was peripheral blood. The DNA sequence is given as TGCAGTGCCAGGGAGGGGACTGAAGCTTTCTTT. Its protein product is CSAREGTEAFF.